Presented here are 27 T cell receptor beta chains from one specimen sequenced in a study of shared clonotypes between healthy human individuals. Method: immunoSEQ multiplex PCR; TCRdb's copy keeps in-frame clones and lacks some. The table shows millions of clones, with approximately 95% occurring only once. CD45RO-negative, CCR7-selected cells formed the naive CD8 fraction, which excluded terminally differentiated effector memory CD45RA+ cells. The sequenced sample was naive CD8+ T cells sorted from blood. These receptors came from a man between 18 and 35 years old in good health.

The rearrangement joins TRBV19 to TRBJ1-6; D is perhaps TRBD1 (5 bases). The germline gives CDR1 LNHDA, CDR2 SQIVND (reference sequence). V lost 4 bases and J 6 bases, leaving 13 bases between the germline ends. The CDR3 runs 15 residues. The DNA for the CDR3 is TGTGCCAGTAGTAGATTCCGGGACCCTAATTCACCCCTCCACTTT. Encoded protein: CASSRFRDPNSPLHF.

About this clone: A single base separates this from a much larger clone, so it may be a read error. The sample holds other DNA sequences that translate to the same CDR3. The rearrangement links TRBV7-2 to TRBJ2-7, with D uncertain. With 1 base removed from V and 3 bases from J, the gap between germline ends came to 1 base. The CDR3 loop spans 11 amino acids. CDR1 SGHTA and CDR2 FQGNSA come from the germline V gene. The CDR3 sequence: CASSLDYEQYF. The DNA of the CDR3 is TGTGCCAGCAGCTTAGACTACGAGCAGTACTTC.

Concerning this clone: The sample carries other DNA sequences with the same CDR3. The CDR3 DNA reads TGTGCCAGCAGCTTAGACCCCCAAGAGACCCAGTACTTC. Its translation is CASSLDPQETQYF. The chain combines TRBV11-2 with TRBJ2-5, with D unclear. Trimming stripped 0 bases from V and 1 base from J, with 3 bases between. Germline CDR1 reads SGHAT; CDR2 reads FQNNGV. The CDR3 extends over 13 amino acids. Full variable domain (rest looked up from reference TRBV11-2 and TRBJ2-5): EAGVAQSPRYKIIEKRQSVAFWCNPISGHATLYWYQQILGQGPKLLIQFQNNGVVDDSQLPKDRFSAERLKGVDSTLKIQPAKLEDSAVYLCASSLDPQETQYFGPGTRLLVL.

This clone was observed a single time. J is TRBJ2-2 and V is TRBV6-5; the match to TRBD1 covers 8 bases. CDR3 size: 13 residues. CDR1 and CDR2 (germline): MNHEY, SVGAGI. V trimming: 10 bases; J trimming: 7 bases; junction bases outside the gene matches: 8. CDR3 nucleotides: TGTGCCACCTCGGACAGGGTGATCGGGGAGCTGTTTTTT. Its translation is CATSDRVIGELFF.

This rearrangement joins TRBV27 to TRBJ1-4; 7 bases align to TRBD1. Germline trimming cut 5 bases from V and 7 bases from J; bases unmatched to any gene: 10. This CDR3 region has 15 residues. Looked up from germline, CDR1 is MNHEY and CDR2 is SMNVEV (reference sequence). The CDR3 reads CASSPDSDRSEKLFF. CDR3 bases: TGTGCCAGCAGTCCGGACTCGGACAGGAGTGAAAAACTGTTTTTT.

This clone has just one count. Its ends do not fully match the called genes, so a read error is possible. The V and J genes are TRBV6-1 and TRBJ2-7; 7 bases are a match to TRBD2. The CDR3 extends over 11 amino acids. In germline, CDR1 is MNHNS, CDR2 SASEGT. In DNA, the CDR3 is TGTGCCAGCAGTGAATGGGGGGGTTGGGACTTC. Translated, it gives CASSEWGGWDF.

The chain uses TRBV19 and TRBJ2-3, with 10 bases fitting TRBD1. The CDR3 loop spans 16 amino acids. J lost 3 bases, V lost 1 base, and 4 bases had no gene match. Germline V gives CDR1 LNHDA, CDR2 SQIVND (reference sequence). The CDR3 loop is CASSIGWTGGTDTQYF. The CDR3 nucleotides are TGTGCCAGTAGTATAGGATGGACAGGGGGAACAGATACGCAGTATTTT.

The chain couples TRBV14 to TRBJ2-7; TRBD1 or TRBD2 may be the D gene (5 bases each). The CDR3 has 13 amino acids. The V end was cut by 4 bases, the J end by 6 bases, with 13 bases between. Germline V CDR1 and CDR2: SGHDN, FVKESK. The CDR3 DNA reads TGTGCCAGCAGCCCCCTCGGGGCAGGCGAGCAGTACTTC. Encoded protein: CASSPLGAGEQYF.

The chain employs TRBV13 and TRBJ1-2, with a tentative D call TRBD1 (5 bases). V was trimmed by 5 bases and J by 4 bases, leaving 17 bases between them. This CDR3 is built from 15 residues. Per germline, CDR1 PRHDT and CDR2 FYEKMQ (reference sequence). CDR3 in DNA: TGTGCCAGCAGCCCCGACATAGGGGCCGGCTATGGCTACACCTTC. Its translation: CASSPDIGAGYGYTF.

This clone appeared once. The rearrangement links TRBV27 to TRBJ2-2, with unresolved D. Germline CDR1 is MNHEY and CDR2 is SMNVEV (reference sequence). With 7 bases removed from V and 8 bases from J, the gap between germline ends came to 11 bases. This CDR3 is 12 amino acids long. The CDR3 loop reads CASKERKGELFF. CDR3 DNA sequence: TGTGCCAGCAAGGAACGGAAGGGGGAGCTGTTTTTT.

The chain combines TRBV7-2 with TRBJ1-1; D possibly corresponds to TRBD1 (6 bases). V lost 2 bases and J lost 0, with 10 bases in between. The germline V gene has CDR1 SGHTA and CDR2 FQGNSA. This CDR3 region has 15 residues. The CDR3 DNA reads TGTGCCAGCAGCTTAAATCAGGGGCTGAACACTGAAGCTTTCTTT. It yields the protein CASSLNQGLNTEAFF. The entire variable domain, with the rest obtained from reference TRBV7-2 and TRBJ1-1, is as follows: GAGVSQSPSNKVTEKGKDVELRCDPISGHTALYWYRQSLGQGLEFLIYFQGNSAPDKSGLPSDRFSAERTGGSVSTLTIQRTQQEDSAVYLCASSLNQGLNTEAFFGQGTRLTVV.

This clone occurred a few times. Other nucleotide sequences from this sample produce the same CDR3. This chain links TRBV27 with TRBJ2-3, with unresolved D. In germline, CDR1 is MNHEY, CDR2 SMNVEV (reference sequence). This CDR3 has 13 amino acids. Trimming took off 3 bases at V and 3 bases at J, with 7 bases between the two ends. CDR3 coding DNA: TGTGCCAGCAGTTTCCTCGGGACAGATACGCAGTATTTT. It encodes CASSFLGTDTQYF.

V usage is TRBV29-1 and J usage is TRBJ1-2; perhaps TRBD1 as D (5 bases). Germline V gene sequence: CDR1 SQVTM, CDR2 ANQGSEA. Trimming stripped 1 base from V and 8 bases from J, with 14 bases between. There are 13 residues in the CDR3. The CDR3 here is CSVEVLGEVGYTF. The CDR3 region has the DNA TGCAGCGTTGAAGTGCTGGGGGAGGTCGGCTACACCTTC.

V gene TRBV5-1 combines with J gene TRBJ2-7; the D gene is possibly TRBD2 (5 bases). Trimming took off 4 bases at V and 0 bases at J, with 17 bases between the two ends. The CDR3 extends over 16 amino acids. In germline, CDR1 is SGHRS, CDR2 YFSETQ. Here the CDR3 DNA reads TGCGCCAGCAGCACCAAGGACGGGGTGAGCTCCTACGAGCAGTACTTC. The encoded protein is CASSTKDGVSSYEQYF. The full variable domain, completed using reference TRBV5-1 and TRBJ2-7, is KAGVTQTPRYLIKTRGQQVTLSCSPISGHRSVSWYQQTPGQGLQFLFEYFSETQRNKGNFPGRFSGRQFSNSRSEMNVSTLELGDSALYLCASSTKDGVSSYEQYFGPGTRLTVT.

The chain employs TRBV2 and TRBJ2-1; TRBD2 matches at 11 bases. Germline CDR1 is SNHLY and CDR2 is FYNNEI. The CDR3 contains 16 residues. The junction had 3 bases not matched to a gene; V was cut back by 0 bases and J by 5 bases. CDR3 protein: CASSEAGLADNNEQFF. DNA of the CDR3: TGTGCCAGCAGTGAAGCGGGACTAGCGGACAACAATGAGCAGTTCTTC.

To note about this clone: A read error may account for a junction end that differs from germline. The rearrangement links TRBV7-7 to TRBJ2-6; 7 nucleotides align to TRBD2. The CDR3 has 16 residues. CDR1 and CDR2 from the germline V gene are SSHAT and FNYEAQ (reference sequence). The CDR3 DNA sequence: TGTGCTAGCAGTCGAGCGGGGACCTCTGGGGCCAACGTCCTGACTTTC. Amino acids: CASSRAGTSGANVLTF.

V is TRBV5-8 and J is TRBJ2-3; 13 nucleotides match TRBD2. Germline CDR1 reads SGHTS; CDR2 reads YDEGEE. This CDR3 comprises 17 residues. V lost 4 bases to trimming and J lost 2 bases; unmatched junction nucleotides: 7. The CDR3 DNA follows: TGTGCCAGCAGCGCCGGGACTAGCGGGATTAACACAGATACGCAGTATTTT. This codes for CASSAGTSGINTDTQYF.

J is TRBJ1-3 and V is TRBV9; a possible D gene is TRBD1 (5 bases). The CDR3 runs to 14 residues. V dropped 3 bases and J dropped 4 bases, with 11 bases sitting between them. Germline lookup yields CDR1 SGDLS and CDR2 YYNGEE. The CDR3 loop is CASSAGEGGNTIYF. CDR3 DNA: TGTGCCAGCAGCGCCGGGGAGGGGGGAAACACCATATATTTT.

V is TRBV10-3 and J is TRBJ2-7; unclear D gene. Looked up from germline, CDR1 is ENHRY and CDR2 is SYGVKD. There are 14 residues in the CDR3. V lost 0 bases and J lost 1, with 7 bases in between. The CDR3 nucleotides read TGTGCCATCAGTGAGTCAGAAGCGTCCTACGAGCAGTACTTC. Amino acids: CAISESEASYEQYF.

The chain is built from TRBV28 and TRBJ2-5; maybe TRBD2 (5 bases). The CDR3 spans 16 residues. Per the germline V gene, CDR1 is MDHEN and CDR2 is SYDVKM. V lost 1 base to trimming and J lost 4 bases, with 16 bases between them. This CDR3 reads CASSLLTHGMGETQYF. The CDR3 DNA follows: TGTGCCAGCAGTTTATTGACCCACGGGATGGGAGAGACCCAGTACTTC.

This chain connects TRBV7-9 to TRBJ2-1; maybe TRBD2 (5 bases). The CDR3 runs to 16 residues. CDR1 and CDR2 (germline): SEHNR, FQNEAQ (reference sequence). V lost 5 bases to trimming and J lost 2 bases, with 16 bases between them. CDR3 bases: TGTGCCAGCAGCCTCCAGGCGAGCGGAACCTACAATGAGCAGTTCTTC. Translating it yields CASSLQASGTYNEQFF. Based on the CDR3 plus reference TRBV7-9 and TRBJ2-1, the full variable domain is DTGVSQNPRHKITKRGQNVTFRCDPISEHNRLYWYRQTLGQGPEFLTYFQNEAQLEKSRLLSDRFSAERPKGSFSTLEIQRTEQGDSAMYLCASSLQASGTYNEQFFGPGTRLTVL.

A word on this clone: The junction shows a germline mismatch at one end, possibly a read error. The chain uses TRBV7-9 and TRBJ2-5; possibly TRBD1 or TRBD2 for D (5 bases each). The germline V gene has CDR1 SEHNR and CDR2 FQNEAQ (reference sequence). The CDR3 length is 16 residues. DNA of the CDR3: TGTGCCAGTAGCTCCCCCCCGGTGGGGACGCAAGAGACCCAGTACTTC. Translated, it gives CASSSPPVGTQETQYF.

The CDR3 here is CASGLDRYEQYF. The CDR3 DNA reads TGTGCTAGTGGTTTGGACCGGTACGAGCAGTACTTC. The gene calls are TRBV12-5 and TRBJ2-7; no firm D call. Trimming stripped 1 base from V and 4 bases from J, with 5 bases between. Per the germline V gene, CDR1 is LGHNT and CDR2 is FRNRAP. This CDR3 is built from 12 residues.

The chain uses TRBV6-1 and TRBJ1-2, with D unclear. V was trimmed by 6 bases and J by 8 bases, leaving 16 bases between them. The germline V gene has CDR1 MNHNS and CDR2 SASEGT. CDR3 length: 13 amino acids. The CDR3 nucleotides read TGTGCCAGCAGCCTTGACCCCGGCGGGGGCTACACCTTC. This translates into CASSLDPGGGYTF.

The V call is TRBV2, the J call TRBJ2-7, with D possibly TRBD2 on 6 matching bases. This CDR3 is built from 16 residues. The V end was cut by 6 bases, the J end by 2 bases, with 20 bases between. From germline, CDR1 is SNHLY and CDR2 FYNNEI. CDR3: CASSNFGASVPYEQYF. The DNA of the CDR3 is TGTGCCAGCAGCAATTTCGGGGCTAGCGTGCCCTACGAGCAGTACTTC.

The CDR3 DNA follows: TGTGCCAGCACACAGGGGGACGAGCAGTACTTC. This translates into CASTQGDEQYF. J is TRBJ2-7 and V is TRBV27; 8 bases are shared with TRBD1. This CDR3 spans 11 amino acids. CDR1 MNHEY and CDR2 SMNVEV come from the germline V gene (reference sequence). V shed 7 bases, J shed 5 bases, and the junction held 1 base outside the gene matches.

For this clone: The same CDR3 is also encoded by other DNA sequences in this sample. This chain uses TRBV9 with TRBJ1-1; D is perhaps TRBD1 (6 bases). This CDR3 has 13 residues. V dropped 0 bases and J dropped 3 bases, with 6 bases sitting between them. Germline-derived CDR1 and CDR2 are SGDLS and YYNGEE. This chain's CDR3 is CASSVDRDTEAFF. CDR3 sequence (DNA): TGTGCCAGCAGCGTAGACAGGGACACTGAAGCTTTCTTT.